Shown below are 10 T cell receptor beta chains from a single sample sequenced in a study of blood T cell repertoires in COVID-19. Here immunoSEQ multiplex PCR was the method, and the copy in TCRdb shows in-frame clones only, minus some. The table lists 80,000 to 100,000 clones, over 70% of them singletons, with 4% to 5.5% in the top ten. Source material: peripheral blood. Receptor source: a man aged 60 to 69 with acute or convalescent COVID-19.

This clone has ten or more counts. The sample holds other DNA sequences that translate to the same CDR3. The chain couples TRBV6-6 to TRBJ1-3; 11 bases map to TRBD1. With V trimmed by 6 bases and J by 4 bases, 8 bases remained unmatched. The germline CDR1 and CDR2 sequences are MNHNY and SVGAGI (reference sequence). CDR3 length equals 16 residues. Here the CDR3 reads CASSLGQGAWGNTIYF. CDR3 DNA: TGTGCCAGCAGCCTCGGACAGGGGGCTTGGGGAAACACCATATATTTT.

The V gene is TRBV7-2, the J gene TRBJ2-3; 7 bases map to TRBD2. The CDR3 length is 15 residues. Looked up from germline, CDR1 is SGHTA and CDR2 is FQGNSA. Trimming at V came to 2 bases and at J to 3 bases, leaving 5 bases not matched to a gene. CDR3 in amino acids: CASSLTLGGTDTQYF. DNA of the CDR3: TGTGCCAGCAGCTTAACATTGGGAGGGACAGATACGCAGTATTTT.

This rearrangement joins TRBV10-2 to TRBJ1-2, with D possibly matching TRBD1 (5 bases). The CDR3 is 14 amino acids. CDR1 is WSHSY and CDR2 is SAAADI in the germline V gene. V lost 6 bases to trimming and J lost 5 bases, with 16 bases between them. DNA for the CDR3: TGCGCCAGCAGGGGGGGACCGCGTATATATGGCTACACCTTC. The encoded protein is CASRGGPRIYGYTF.

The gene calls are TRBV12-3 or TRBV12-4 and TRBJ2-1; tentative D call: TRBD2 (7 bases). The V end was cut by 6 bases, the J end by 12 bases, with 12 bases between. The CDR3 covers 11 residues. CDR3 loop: CASRGRGRQFF. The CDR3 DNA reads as TGTGCCAGCAGGGGGCGGGGGCGGCAGTTCTTC.

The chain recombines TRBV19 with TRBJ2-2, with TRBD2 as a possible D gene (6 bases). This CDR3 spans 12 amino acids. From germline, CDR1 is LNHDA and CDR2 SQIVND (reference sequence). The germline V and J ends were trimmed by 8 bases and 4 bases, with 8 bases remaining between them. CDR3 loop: CASGGFTGELFF. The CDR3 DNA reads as TGTGCCAGTGGGGGGTTCACCGGGGAGCTGTTTTTT.

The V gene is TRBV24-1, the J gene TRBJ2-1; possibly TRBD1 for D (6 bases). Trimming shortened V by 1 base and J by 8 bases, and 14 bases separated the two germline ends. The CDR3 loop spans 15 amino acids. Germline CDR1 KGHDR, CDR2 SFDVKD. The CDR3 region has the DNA TGTGCCACCAGTGATTTTCGGCAGGGGTACGATGAGCAGTTCTTC. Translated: CATSDFRQGYDEQFF.

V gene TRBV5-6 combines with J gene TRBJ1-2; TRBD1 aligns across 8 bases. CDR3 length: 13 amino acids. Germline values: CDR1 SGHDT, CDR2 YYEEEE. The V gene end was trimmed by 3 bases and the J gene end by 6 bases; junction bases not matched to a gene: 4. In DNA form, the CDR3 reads TGTGCCAGCAGCTACGGACAGGGAGATGGCTACACCTTC. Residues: CASSYGQGDGYTF.

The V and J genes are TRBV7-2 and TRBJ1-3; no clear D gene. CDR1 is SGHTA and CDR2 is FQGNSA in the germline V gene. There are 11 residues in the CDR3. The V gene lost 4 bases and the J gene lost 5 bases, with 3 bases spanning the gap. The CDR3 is CASSYRNTIYF. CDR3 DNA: TGTGCCAGCAGCTATAGAAACACCATATATTTT.

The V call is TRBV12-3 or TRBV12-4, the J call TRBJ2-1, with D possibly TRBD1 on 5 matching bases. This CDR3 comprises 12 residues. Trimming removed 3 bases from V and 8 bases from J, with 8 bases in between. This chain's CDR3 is CASSFRVDEQFF. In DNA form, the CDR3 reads TGTGCCAGCAGTTTCAGGGTCGATGAGCAGTTCTTC.

Here the CDR3 DNA reads TGTGCCAGCAGCTCGACAGGGGGCATAGTAGGAGGCTACACCTTC. Protein: CASSSTGGIVGGYTF. This sequence joins TRBV14 and TRBJ1-2; TRBD1 matches 10 bases. This CDR3 region has 15 residues. Germline CDR1 is SGHDN and CDR2 is FVKESK. The ends lost 5 bases at V and 8 bases at J; junction bases unmatched: 11.